Listed here are 8 T cell receptor beta chains from one sample, sequenced in a study of CXCR3-negative and CXCR3-positive naive CD8 T cells. Carrying UMI labels, the TRB cDNA libraries were prepared through 5' RACE. TCRdb re-analyzed the 5' RACE reads; it lists each CDR3 protein once, without DNA. Its table records about 130,000 distinct CDR3 sequences. Their antigens are not known. Findings of the study overall: Relative to CXCR3-negative naive cells, CXCR3-positive naive cells had more hydrophobic TRB CDR3s.

Source material: naive CXCR3+ CD8+ T cells from blood. Indicated subset: CD45RO-CCR7+CD27+CD95- naive CD8+ T cells expressing CXCR3 (TNR3+). These receptors originate from a human donor in good health. Some clones in this sample may be carry-over from other donors' samples.

CDR3 protein: CASSLLGLAPDTQYF. The chain is built from TRBV11-2 and TRBJ2-3; TCRdb's assignment of TRBD2 cannot be checked, as there is no DNA. This CDR3 spans 15 amino acids. Germline CDR1 and CDR2: SGHAT and FQNNGV.

The chain links TRBV2 to TRBJ1-1; TCRdb reports TRBD1, a call that lacks DNA to check it against. The CDR3 is made up of 14 amino acids. Germline V CDR1 and CDR2: SNHLY, FYNNEI. The CDR3 protein is CASSQDRINTEAFF. Variable domain in full (rest from reference TRBV2 and TRBJ1-1): EPEVTQTPSHQVTQMGQEVILRCVPISNHLYFYWYRQILGQKVEFLVSFYNNEISEKSEIFDDQFSVERPDGSNFTLKIRSTKLEDSAMYFCASSQDRINTEAFFGQGTRLTVV.

The chain combines TRBV7-6 with TRBJ2-5; TCRdb returns TRBD1, unconfirmable since there is no DNA. Germline loops: CDR1 SGHVS, CDR2 FNYEAQ. The CDR3 has 14 residues. CDR3 protein: CASSPDWGGETQYF.

This chain connects TRBV29-1 to TRBJ1-3. The CDR3 extends over 13 amino acids. Germline lookup yields CDR1 SQVTM and CDR2 ANQGSEA. This CDR3 is CSVATGPGNTIYF.

The gene calls are TRBV28 and TRBJ2-3; TCRdb's D call, TRBD2, is unchecked because there is no DNA. Germline CDR1 and CDR2: MDHEN and SYDVKM. The length of the CDR3 is 14 residues. The CDR3 sequence: CASSRLAGVDTQYF.

This sequence joins TRBV11-2 and TRBJ2-1. Germline assignment: CDR1 SGHAT and CDR2 FQNNGV. The CDR3 spans 15 residues. The CDR3 sequence: CASSSEENLYNEQFF.

The J gene is TRBJ1-1, the V gene TRBV7-3; TCRdb reports TRBD1, a call that lacks DNA to check it against. CDR1 SGHTA and CDR2 FQGTGA come from the germline V gene. This CDR3 is 15 amino acids long. The CDR3 protein is CASSLNRGMNTEAFF. Full variable domain (missing parts from reference TRBV7-3 and TRBJ1-1): GAGVSQTPSNKVTEKGKYVELRCDPISGHTALYWYRQSLGQGPEFLIYFQGTGAADDSGLPNDRFFAVRPEGSVSTLKIQRTERGDSAVYLCASSLNRGMNTEAFFGQGTRLTVV.

The chain joins TRBV7-6 to TRBJ2-1; TCRdb's D call, TRBD2, is unchecked because there is no DNA. Germline V CDR1 and CDR2: SGHVS, FNYEAQ. The CDR3 has 13 residues. CDR3 loop: CASRIGGVNEQFF.